A selection of T cell receptor beta chains follows, all from one sample in a study of blood T cell repertoires in COVID-19. Using immunoSEQ multiplex PCR, the repertoire was profiled, and TCRdb retains in-frame clones only, with some absent. This sample has 140,000 to 150,000 clones, with 70% to 90% found just once. The sequenced sample was peripheral blood. Source of these receptors: a man aged 70 or older with acute or convalescent COVID-19. Both conserved end residues are part of each CDR3. A D gene is named only where the DNA matches it firmly. The listing skips clone size in some rows; elsewhere it reads once, few, many or a size class.

cdr3_aa,cdr3_nt,clone_size,j_call,d_call,v_call
CASSLKGLEYNEQFF,TGTGCCAGCAGCTTGAAGGGACTTGAATACAATGAGCAGTTCTTC,NA,TRBJ2-1,NA,TRBV7-9
CASSREDRGHLQPQHF,TGTGCCAGTAGTAGAGAGGACAGGGGGCATCTTCAGCCCCAGCATTTT,NA,TRBJ1-5,TRBD1,TRBV19
CASSTPGLGQPQHF,TGTGCCAGTAGTACCCCAGGGTTGGGCCAGCCCCAGCATTTT,NA,TRBJ1-5,NA,TRBV19
CASSHGQGRTDTQYF,TGCGCCAGCAGCCATGGACAGGGACGCACAGATACGCAGTATTTT,once,TRBJ2-3,TRBD1,TRBV5-1
CASSLGGQGGDEQYF,TGTGCCAGCAGCCTAGGTGGACAGGGGGGGGACGAGCAGTACTTC,NA,TRBJ2-7,TRBD1,TRBV11-2
CASSLDWAGGDTGELFF,TGTGCCAGCAGCTTAGATTGGGCGGGAGGGGACACCGGGGAGCTGTTTTTT,NA,TRBJ2-2,TRBD2,TRBV7-2
CASSFVGRGHGYTF,TGTGCCAGCAGTTTTGTGGGCAGGGGCCATGGCTACACCTTC,NA,TRBJ1-2,NA,TRBV28
CASSSLRGSGSRGELFF,TGTGCCAGCAGTTCCCTCCGGGGTAGCGGGAGTAGGGGGGAGCTGTTTTTT,NA,TRBJ2-2,TRBD2,TRBV28
CASSEASGTSNAGELFF,TGTGCCAGCAGTGAAGCGTCGGGGACTAGCAACGCCGGGGAGCTGTTTTTT,NA,TRBJ2-2,TRBD2,TRBV2
CASARDQPQHF,TGTGCCAGTGCAAGAGATCAGCCCCAGCATTTT,NA,TRBJ1-5,NA,TRBV6-5
CASSQALYGYTF,TGTGCCAGCAGCCAAGCTCTCTATGGCTACACCTTC,NA,TRBJ1-2,NA,TRBV3-1/TRBV3-2
CASSPFRTSDSYEQYF,TGTGCCAGCAGCCCATTTCGGACTAGCGACTCCTACGAGCAGTACTTC,NA,TRBJ2-7,TRBD2,TRBV14
CASSLAGGSGEQYF,TGTGCCAGCAGCCTAGCGGGAGGCTCCGGTGAGCAGTACTTC,NA,TRBJ2-7,TRBD2,TRBV14
CASSSDTPKKGTQYF,TGTGCCAGCAGTTCAGACACCCCCAAGAAAGGGACCCAGTACTTC,NA,TRBJ2-5,NA,TRBV2
CASSSRQGRRGYTF,TGTGCCAGTAGTTCTCGACAGGGCCGGCGGGGCTACACCTTC,NA,TRBJ1-2,TRBD1,TRBV19
CASSLETTGEQFF,TGTGCCAGCAGCTTAGAGACAACCGGTGAGCAGTTCTTC,NA,TRBJ2-1,NA,TRBV7-9
CATSRAEDRTKNIQYF,TGTGCCACCAGCAGAGCAGAGGACAGGACCAAAAACATTCAGTACTTC,NA,TRBJ2-4,TRBD1,TRBV15
CASSNVANYGYTF,TGTGCCAGCAGCAACGTAGCTAACTATGGCTACACCTTC,NA,TRBJ1-2,NA,TRBV28
CSVEVPWRGRRRPNEQFF,TGCAGCGTTGAGGTCCCGTGGCGCGGGAGGAGACGGCCCAATGAGCAGTTCTTC,NA,TRBJ2-1,TRBD2,TRBV29-1
CASSLETGEDEKLFF,TGTGCCAGCAGCTTAGAAACAGGGGAGGATGAAAAACTGTTTTTT,NA,TRBJ1-4,TRBD1,TRBV7-9
CASSLAAQGAFGEQYF,TGTGCCAGTAGTCTCGCGGCACAGGGGGCTTTCGGCGAGCAGTACTTC,NA,TRBJ2-7,TRBD1,TRBV19
CASNPMGGNQPQHF,TGTGCCAGTAATCCCATGGGGGGAAATCAGCCCCAGCATTTT,NA,TRBJ1-5,NA,TRBV19
CASSTDRGVGEQYF,TGCGCCAGCAGCACGGACAGGGGAGTAGGCGAGCAGTACTTC,once,TRBJ2-7,TRBD1,TRBV5-1
CASSPLTAYNEKLFF,TGTGCCAGCAGTCCGTTGACAGCCTATAATGAAAAACTGTTTTTT,NA,TRBJ1-4,NA,TRBV6-5
CASSSQQVPSNQPQHF,TGTGCCAGCAGTTCTCAACAGGTCCCCAGCAATCAGCCCCAGCATTTT,NA,TRBJ1-5,NA,TRBV6-5
CASSKGQGASREQYF,TGTGCCAGTAGTAAGGGACAGGGGGCGAGTAGGGAGCAGTACTTC,once,TRBJ2-7,TRBD1,TRBV19
CASSLAGQGSHGYTF,TGTGCCAGCAGCTTAGCGGGACAGGGATCCCATGGCTACACCTTC,NA,TRBJ1-2,TRBD1,TRBV13
CASSRDSDMAGYTF,TGCGCCAGCAGCCGGGACAGCGACATGGCTGGCTACACCTTC,few,TRBJ1-2,TRBD1,TRBV5-1
CASSPRQLNTEAFF,TGTGCCAGCAGCCCCCGACAGTTGAACACTGAAGCTTTCTTT,NA,TRBJ1-1,NA,TRBV5-5
CATEGTPTYEQYF,TGTGCCACGGAGGGGACCCCTACCTACGAGCAGTACTTC,NA,TRBJ2-7,NA,TRBV6-5
CASSLFGQDANYGYTF,TGTGCCAGCAGCTTATTCGGACAGGACGCTAACTATGGCTACACCTTC,NA,TRBJ1-2,TRBD1,TRBV7-9
CASSLDSGSGTDTQYF,TGTGCCAGCAGCCTGGATAGCGGGAGTGGCACAGATACGCAGTATTTT,NA,TRBJ2-3,TRBD2,TRBV4-2
CASSIPHGGVVAQPQHF,TGTGCCAGCAGTATACCCCACGGGGGGGTGGTGGCACAGCCCCAGCATTTT,few,TRBJ1-5,NA,TRBV28
CARSPVGKLFF,TGTGCCAGATCCCCGGTTGGAAAACTGTTTTTT,NA,TRBJ1-4,NA,TRBV19
CASSPSSTGNTEAFF,TGTGCCAGCAGCCCCTCCTCGACAGGGAACACTGAAGCTTTCTTT,NA,TRBJ1-1,NA,TRBV14
CASSGGLGAKNIQYF,TGTGCCAGCAGTGGAGGCCTCGGAGCCAAAAACATTCAGTACTTC,NA,TRBJ2-4,NA,TRBV2
CASSQGTSGGPYEQYF,TGCGCCAGCAGCCAAGGGACTAGCGGGGGACCCTACGAGCAGTACTTC,NA,TRBJ2-7,TRBD2,TRBV4-1
CASSPGGAEAFF,TGTGCCAGCTCACCAGGGGGGGCTGAAGCTTTCTTT,NA,TRBJ1-1,NA,TRBV18
CASSPKQGYEQFF,TGTGCCAGCTCACCGAAACAGGGGTATGAGCAGTTCTTC,NA,TRBJ2-1,TRBD1,TRBV18
CASSFLSSEKLFF,TGTGCCAGCAGCTTCTTAAGTAGCGAAAAACTGTTTTTT,NA,TRBJ1-4,NA,TRBV5-8
CASSLVAGGTGELFF,TGTGCCAGCAGCTTAGTGGCAGGGGGCACCGGGGAGCTGTTTTTT,NA,TRBJ2-2,TRBD1,TRBV7-9
CASSWAGGLGGEQYF,TGTGCCAGCAGTTGGGCGGGGGGGCTTGGTGGCGAGCAGTACTTC,NA,TRBJ2-7,TRBD2,TRBV2
CASSQDFGTNLYYGYTF,TGTGCCAGCAGCCAAGATTTTGGGACAAATCTATACTATGGCTACACCTTC,NA,TRBJ1-2,NA,TRBV3-1/TRBV3-2
CASSGQRGNTIYF,TGCGCCAGCAGTGGGCAGCGTGGAAACACCATATATTTT,NA,TRBJ1-3,NA,TRBV10-1
CASKRGDSYEQYF,TGTGCCAGCAAGCGGGGGGACTCCTACGAGCAGTACTTC,NA,TRBJ2-7,TRBD2,TRBV27
CASSPMGQGASTGELFF,TGTGCCAGCTCACCTATGGGACAGGGGGCGAGCACCGGGGAGCTGTTTTTT,once,TRBJ2-2,TRBD1,TRBV18
CASSLRQHAEAFF,TGTGCCAGCAGCCTCCGACAACACGCTGAAGCTTTCTTT,NA,TRBJ1-1,NA,TRBV7-9
CASSLAGGNQPQHF,TGTGCCAGCAGCTTAGCAGGAGGAAATCAGCCCCAGCATTTT,NA,TRBJ1-5,NA,TRBV7-9
CASSYGTGDTLDTEAFF,TGCGCCAGCAGCTACGGGACAGGAGATACCTTGGACACTGAAGCTTTCTTT,NA,TRBJ1-1,TRBD1,TRBV4-1
CASSPQGRETHEQYF,TGTGCCAGCAGCCCCCAAGGGCGGGAGACGCACGAGCAGTACTTC,once,TRBJ2-7,TRBD2,TRBV11-2
CASSFSGDRETQYF,TGCGCCAGCAGCTTTTCAGGGGATCGAGAGACCCAGTACTTC,NA,TRBJ2-5,NA,TRBV5-1
CASSFSGAYNEQFF,TGTGCCAGCAGCTTTAGCGGAGCATACAATGAGCAGTTCTTC,NA,TRBJ2-1,NA,TRBV7-9
CAWSLRGSGSRATQYF,TGTGCCTGGAGCCTCCGGGGTAGCGGGAGTAGGGCGACCCAGTACTTC,NA,TRBJ2-5,TRBD2,TRBV30
CASSFDSPEAFF,TGTGCCAGCAGTTTTGACAGCCCTGAAGCTTTCTTT,NA,TRBJ1-1,NA,TRBV12-3/TRBV12-4
CASSYRGPGANVLTF,TGTGCCAGTAGCTACAGGGGGCCTGGGGCCAACGTCCTGACTTTC,NA,TRBJ2-6,TRBD1,TRBV19